This T cell receptor (beta chain) was recovered during a study of Ad26.COV2.S vaccination and SARS-CoV-2 variants. CDR1 and CDR2 from the germline V gene are SGHTA and FQGNSA. CDR3 size: 13 residues. V lost 4 bases to trimming and J lost 4 bases, with 9 bases between them. Method: immunoSEQ multiplex PCR; TCRdb's copy keeps in-frame clones and lacks some. The sample has around 340,000 clones, approximately 86% seen once. As for treatment: some 20 received Ad26.COV2.S at low or high dose, single or two shots; about 5 received placebo; per-sample allocation not given. Following the first vaccine or placebo injection, samples were taken on day 63.

Sample: peripheral blood, taken in a trial of Ad26.COV2.S vaccine versus placebo. The receptor's source is a person aged 18-65 years who received the Ad26.COV2.S COVID-19 vaccine or a placebo. The chain employs TRBV7-2 and TRBJ2-3, with D perhaps TRBD1 or TRBD2 (5 bases each). The CDR3 spells CASSSGGSDTQYF. For the CDR3, the DNA is TGTGCCAGCAGCTCTGGGGGTTCAGATACGCAGTATTTT.